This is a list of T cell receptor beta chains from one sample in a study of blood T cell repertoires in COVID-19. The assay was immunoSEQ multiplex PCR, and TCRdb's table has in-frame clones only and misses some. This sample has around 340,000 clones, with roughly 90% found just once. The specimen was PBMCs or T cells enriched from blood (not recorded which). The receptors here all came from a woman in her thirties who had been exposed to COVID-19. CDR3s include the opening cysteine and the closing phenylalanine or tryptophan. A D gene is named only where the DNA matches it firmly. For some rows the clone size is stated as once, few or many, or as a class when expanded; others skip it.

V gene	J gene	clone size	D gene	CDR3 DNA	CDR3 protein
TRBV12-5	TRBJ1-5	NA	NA	TGTGCTAGTGCCCCCAGTGGGGGGACTCAGCCCCAGCATTTT	CASAPSGGTQPQHF
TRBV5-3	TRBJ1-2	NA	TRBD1	TGTGCCAGAAGCTTGACAGGGGCGTATGGCTACACCTTC	CARSLTGAYGYTF
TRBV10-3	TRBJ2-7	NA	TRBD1	TGTGCCATGGGTAGACAGGGGGGTTACGAGCAGTACTTC	CAMGRQGGYEQYF
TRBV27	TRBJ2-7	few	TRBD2	TGTGCCAGCAGTTTATCGATTAGCGGGAACTACGAGCAGTACTTC	CASSLSISGNYEQYF
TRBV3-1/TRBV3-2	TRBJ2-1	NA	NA	TGTGCCAGCAGCCAAGAACACAGGGCCTACAATGAGCAGTTCTTC	CASSQEHRAYNEQFF
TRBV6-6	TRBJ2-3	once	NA	TGTGCCAGCAGCTCGGAGGGAGATACGCAGTATTTT	CASSSEGDTQYF
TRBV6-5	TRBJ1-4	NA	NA	TGTGCCGGGAAAGGAGGAACTAATGAAAAACTGTTTTTT	CAGKGGTNEKLFF
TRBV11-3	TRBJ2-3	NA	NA	TGTGCCAGCAGCTTAGAGCGTAGCACAGATACGCAGTATTTT	CASSLERSTDTQYF
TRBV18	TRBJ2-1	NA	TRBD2	TGTGCCAGCTCACCACGGCTAGCGGGAGAGAATGAGCAGTTCTTC	CASSPRLAGENEQFF
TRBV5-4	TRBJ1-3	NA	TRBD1	TGTGCCAGCAGCTTGGGGACAGGGGGCTTCTCTGGAAACACCATATATTTT	CASSLGTGGFSGNTIYF
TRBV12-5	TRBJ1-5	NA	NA	TGTGCTAGTGGTCCACAAGGGGCGCCCCAGCATTTT	CASGPQGAPQHF
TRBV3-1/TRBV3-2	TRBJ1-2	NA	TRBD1	TGTGCCAGCGCAGGGGGCCCTGCTAACTATGGCTACACCTTC	CASAGGPANYGYTF
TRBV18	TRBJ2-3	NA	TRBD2	TGTGCCAGCTCACCCCGGGGGACTAGCGGGGTTTCCACAGATACGCAGTATTTT	CASSPRGTSGVSTDTQYF
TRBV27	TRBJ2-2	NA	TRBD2	TGTGCCAGCAGTTCCCCGACTAGCGGGGTGAACACCGGGGAGCTGTTTTTT	CASSSPTSGVNTGELFF
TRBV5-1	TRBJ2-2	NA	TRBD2	TGCGCCAGCAGTCCAGGGACTAGCGGGAGACCGAACACCGGGGAGCTGTTTTTT	CASSPGTSGRPNTGELFF
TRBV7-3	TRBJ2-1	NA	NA	TGTGCCAGCAGCTTAAAGTTCAGAGACCAGGGCAATGAGCAGTTCTTC	CASSLKFRDQGNEQFF
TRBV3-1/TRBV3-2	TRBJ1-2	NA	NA	TGTGCCAGCAGCCAAGTTATGGCGGCCAATGGCTACACCTTC	CASSQVMAANGYTF
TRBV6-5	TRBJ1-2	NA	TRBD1	TGTGCCAGCAGCCCCAGGACAGGAGCGATCTATGGCTACACCTTC	CASSPRTGAIYGYTF
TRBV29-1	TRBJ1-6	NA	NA	TGCAGCGTCCAAGACAGAGAATCTTCACCCCTCCACTTT	CSVQDRESSPLHF
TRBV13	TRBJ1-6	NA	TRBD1	TGTGCCAGCAGCCGACAGGGGGGAAATTCACCCCTCCACTTT	CASSRQGGNSPLHF
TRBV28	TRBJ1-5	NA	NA	TGTGCCAGCGGGCCCTTTTCCAGGGTAGGGGCCATCCAGCCCCAGCATTTT	CASGPFSRVGAIQPQHF
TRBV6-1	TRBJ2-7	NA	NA	TGTGCCAGCAGTGAAGCTGGGGCAGGGTTGTACGAGCAGTACTTC	CASSEAGAGLYEQYF
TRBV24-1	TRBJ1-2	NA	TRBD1	TGTGCCACCAGTGATGCACAGGGGGCTAACTATGGCTACACCTTC	CATSDAQGANYGYTF